This is a list of T cell receptor beta chains from one sample in a study of CD8+ T cells in alopecia areata. Generated by immunoSEQ multiplex PCR, the TCRdb table keeps only in-frame clones and is missing some. The sample lists some 190,000 clones; roughly three fifths were seen once. The sample in question was CD4+ T cells sorted from blood, obtained at week 4, from a patient treated with tofacitinib. Source of these receptors: a human donor with alopecia areata. Both conserved end residues are part of each CDR3. A D gene is named only where the DNA matches it firmly. Some rows mark clone size as missing; the rest say once, few, many or name a class of expanded clone.

clone_size	v_call	cdr3_length	j_call	d_call	cdr3_aa	cdr3_nt
.	TRBV7-6	15	TRBJ1-2	.	CASSSSPGPRDGYTF	TGTGCCAGCAGCTCATCGCCAGGCCCGAGGGATGGCTACACCTTC
few	TRBV9	15	TRBJ1-2	.	CASSPREGANYGYTF	TGTGCCAGCAGCCCGCGGGAGGGGGCTAACTATGGCTACACCTTC
few	TRBV11-2	14	TRBJ2-1	TRBD2	CASSLVGGSNEQFF	TGTGCCAGCAGCTTAGTGGGCGGGAGCAATGAGCAGTTCTTC
once	TRBV29-1	14	TRBJ2-1	TRBD2	CSVIALAVYNEQFF	TGCAGCGTTATTGCACTAGCGGTATACAATGAGCAGTTCTTC
few	TRBV19	14	TRBJ2-6	.	CASSINSGANVLTF	TGTGCCAGTAGTATAAACTCTGGGGCCAACGTCCTGACTTTC
few	TRBV25-1	13	TRBJ1-1	.	CASSYQPGVEAFF	TGTGCCAGCAGTTATCAACCGGGGGTTGAAGCTTTCTTT
.	TRBV5-1	14	TRBJ2-1	TRBD2	CASTLAGLPSEQFF	TGCGCCAGCACCTTAGCGGGCTTGCCCAGTGAGCAGTTCTTC
few	TRBV6-6	12	TRBJ1-5	.	CASSYGGQPQHF	TGTGCCAGCAGTTACGGAGGTCAGCCCCAGCATTTT
.	TRBV25-1	13	TRBJ1-2	TRBD1	CASSVGTGMGYTF	TGTGCCAGCAGTGTAGGGACAGGGATGGGCTACACCTTC
.	TRBV27	12	TRBJ1-1	.	CASSTGEGYAFF	TGTGCCAGCAGTACCGGGGAAGGATACGCTTTCTTT
.	TRBV6-1	15	TRBJ1-5	.	CASSESGNSNQPQHF	TGTGCCAGCAGTGAATCGGGAAATAGCAATCAGCCCCAGCATTTT
.	TRBV5-1	14	TRBJ2-7	TRBD1	CASSGRQGPYEQYF	TGCGCCAGCAGTGGGAGACAGGGCCCCTACGAGCAGTACTTC
.	TRBV4-1	15	TRBJ2-7	.	CASSQGQTGSYEQYF	TGCGCCAGCAGCCAAGGTCAGACAGGCTCCTACGAGCAGTACTTC
.	TRBV11-2	17	TRBJ2-7	TRBD2	CASSYGRAGGPPYEQYF	TGTGCCAGCAGCTACGGGAGAGCGGGAGGGCCCCCGTACGAGCAGTACTTC
few	TRBV2	14	TRBJ2-7	.	CASSVSQGISEQYF	TGTGCCAGCAGTGTTAGTCAGGGGATCTCCGAGCAGTACTTC
.	TRBV30	16	TRBJ2-5	TRBD1	CASNTGTGGWGETQYF	TGTGCCTCCAACACCGGGACAGGGGGATGGGGGGAGACCCAGTACTTC
.	TRBV20-1	11	TRBJ2-5	.	CSALDTETQYF	TGCAGTGCCCTGGATACGGAGACCCAGTACTTC
.	TRBV27	13	TRBJ2-1	.	CASSGQGYNEQFF	TGTGCCAGCAGTGGCCAGGGGTACAATGAGCAGTTCTTC
.	TRBV28	14	TRBJ1-2	.	CASSLGRGDYGYTF	TGTGCCAGCAGTTTGGGGAGGGGGGACTATGGCTACACCTTC
.	TRBV6-1	16	TRBJ2-1	.	CASSEHWTVPYNEQFF	TGTGCCAGCAGTGAACATTGGACAGTCCCCTACAATGAGCAGTTCTTC
once	TRBV30	12	TRBJ1-1	.	CAWIIGTLEAFF	TGTGCCTGGATTATCGGGACACTTGAAGCTTTCTTT
few	TRBV7-3	13	TRBJ2-3	.	CASSFDQTGTQYF	TGTGCCAGCAGCTTCGACCAAACCGGTACGCAGTATTTT
.	TRBV30	12	TRBJ1-2	.	CALWTANYGYTF	TGTGCCCTATGGACAGCTAACTATGGCTACACCTTC
.	TRBV7-9	12	TRBJ2-3	.	CASSLASDTQYF	TGTGCCAGCAGCTTAGCCTCAGATACGCAGTATTTT
.	TRBV29-1	15	TRBJ2-7	TRBD2	CSVEVASGSRWGQYF	TGCAGCGTTGAGGTGGCTAGCGGGAGCCGGTGGGGGCAGTACTTC
.	TRBV2	13	TRBJ2-3	.	CASSFSGPDTQYF	TGTGCCAGCAGTTTCTCTGGGCCAGATACGCAGTATTTT
.	TRBV7-9	14	TRBJ1-2	.	CASSLQGAMGGYTF	TGTGCCAGCAGCTTACAAGGGGCCATGGGCGGCTACACCTTC
.	TRBV4-3	18	TRBJ2-1	TRBD2	CASSQDGGRVAGANEQFF	TGCGCCAGCAGCCAAGATGGGGGTAGAGTAGCGGGAGCAAATGAGCAGTTCTTC
few	TRBV18	15	TRBJ2-7	TRBD2	CASSPEASGSYEQYF	TGTGCCAGCTCACCCGAGGCCAGCGGGAGTTACGAGCAGTACTTC
few	TRBV28	14	TRBJ1-5	.	CASRGAGASQPQHF	TGTGCCAGCCGTGGGGCGGGCGCAAGTCAGCCCCAGCATTTT
.	TRBV30	16	TRBJ2-2	TRBD2	CAWSRLAGGPSGELFF	TGTGCCTGGAGCAGACTAGCGGGAGGGCCCTCCGGGGAGCTGTTTTTT
.	TRBV6-6	12	TRBJ1-4	.	CASSLMDYKLFF	TGTGCCAGCAGCCTTATGGACTACAAACTGTTTTTT
.	TRBV7-9	14	TRBJ2-3	TRBD2	CASTHSGSADTQYF	TGTGCCAGCACCCATAGCGGGAGTGCAGATACGCAGTATTTT
.	TRBV14	14	TRBJ2-1	.	CASSQDRVRNEQFF	TGTGCCAGCAGCCAAGACAGGGTTAGGAATGAGCAGTTCTTC
.	TRBV5-1	16	TRBJ2-4	.	CASSPAGQGTKNIQYF	TGCGCCAGCAGCCCGGCGGGGCAGGGGACCAAAAACATTCAGTACTTC
.	TRBV4-2	16	TRBJ2-1	TRBD2	CASSQEWTSVYNEQFF	TGTGCCAGCAGCCAAGAATGGACTAGCGTATACAATGAGCAGTTCTTC
.	TRBV2	12	TRBJ1-1	.	CASRWGSTEAFF	TGTGCCAGCCGATGGGGGTCCACTGAAGCTTTCTTT
.	TRBV7-7	15	TRBJ1-2	.	CASSCNRVIVYGYTF	TGTGCTAGCAGCTGTAACAGGGTGATTGTCTATGGCTACACCTTC
.	TRBV19	14	TRBJ1-2	.	CASSPRSSLSGYTF	TGTGCCAGTAGTCCACGGTCTAGCCTTAGTGGCTACACCTTC
.	TRBV7-6	14	TRBJ2-5	.	CASSLTGPGETQYF	TGTGCCAGCAGCTTAACGGGCCCGGGAGAGACCCAGTACTTC
.	TRBV29-1	13	TRBJ1-5	.	CSVRKGSNQPQHF	TGCAGCGTTCGGAAGGGCAGCAATCAGCCCCAGCATTTT
.	TRBV5-7	19	TRBJ2-1	TRBD1	CASSLFNRGRGSSYNEQFF	TGTGCCAGCAGCTTGTTTAACAGGGGGCGCGGAAGCTCCTACAATGAGCAGTTCTTC
.	TRBV29-1	15	TRBJ2-7	TRBD1	CSVATGTPGVYEQYF	TGCAGCGTGGCGACAGGGACACCCGGTGTCTACGAGCAGTACTTC
.	TRBV11-2	15	TRBJ2-1	.	CASSLGTNSYNEQFF	TGTGCCAGCAGCTTGGGGACAAACTCCTACAATGAGCAGTTCTTC
.	TRBV30	13	TRBJ1-5	.	CAWNSGGGQPQHF	TGTGCCTGGAATTCGGGGGGTGGCCAGCCCCAGCATTTT
.	TRBV27	14	TRBJ2-1	.	CATKERRVRDEQFF	TGTGCCACTAAGGAGAGGAGAGTACGGGATGAGCAGTTCTTC
.	TRBV2	15	TRBJ2-2	TRBD2	CASRGLAVNTGELFF	TGTGCCAGCCGGGGACTAGCGGTGAACACCGGGGAGCTGTTTTTT
.	TRBV29-1	15	TRBJ2-7	TRBD2	CSVEASSGNTYEQYF	TGCAGCGTTGAAGCGTCGAGCGGGAACACCTACGAGCAGTACTTC
.	TRBV19	13	TRBJ2-6	.	CATESSGANVLTF	TGTGCCACCGAGAGCTCTGGGGCCAACGTCCTGACTTTC
.	TRBV5-1	13	TRBJ2-5	.	CASSGAGAVSQYF	TGCGCCAGCAGCGGGGCAGGGGCTGTATCCCAGTACTTC
once	TRBV23-1	18	TRBJ2-3	TRBD2	CASSPQGLRTSGNDTQYF	TGCGCCAGCAGTCCTCAGGGGCTTCGGACTAGCGGGAACGATACGCAGTATTTT
.	TRBV30	14	TRBJ2-2	.	CAWSVGGRPGELFF	TGTGCCTGGAGTGTAGGTGGGAGGCCCGGGGAGCTGTTTTTT
.	TRBV6-5	14	TRBJ2-7	.	CASTRSWDSYEQYF	TGTGCCAGCACCCGGTCGTGGGACTCCTACGAGCAGTACTTC
.	TRBV11-2	13	TRBJ2-7	.	CASSSSVPGEQYF	TGTGCCAGCAGCTCCTCGGTCCCCGGGGAGCAGTACTTC
.	TRBV29-1	14	TRBJ2-2	.	CSVEVTFLGGELFF	TGCAGCGTTGAAGTGACTTTCCTGGGCGGGGAGCTGTTTTTT
.	TRBV10-3	14	TRBJ2-5	.	CAISEGGIGETQYF	TGTGCCATCAGTGAGGGCGGGATCGGGGAGACCCAGTACTTC
.	TRBV28	13	TRBJ2-7	.	CASSFWDGYEQYF	TGTGCCAGCAGTTTCTGGGACGGCTACGAGCAGTACTTC
few	TRBV2	16	TRBJ2-3	.	CASRAPPGFSTDTQYF	TGTGCCAGCAGGGCCCCCCCGGGGTTTAGCACAGATACGCAGTATTTT